Each of the 30 T cell receptor beta chains below was sequenced from the same sample in a study of post-analysis software for immune sequencing data (dated by TCRdb to 2015 to 2017). The study at large found these results: Roughly 5 TRBV segments, including TRBV5-6, TRBV5-1 and TRBV20-1, were significantly more frequent in patients than controls.

For these TCRs, the target antigens are not known. The library relied on PCR. Sequenced using an Illumina HiSeq 2500. To reduce PCR and sequencing biases, unique molecular identifiers were built into the TCR beta cDNA libraries. Clones were called with MiXCR by TCRdb after fastp trimmed the public reads at Q25, and only in-frame beta chains were retained. Every CDR3 protein is listed once, alongside the most common genes and DNA of its rows. Here the sample has some 500,000 distinct CDR3 sequences; roughly 45% occur a single time. In total, the top ten clones hold about 12% of the sample. The sequenced material came from blood. These receptors all stem from a girl aged 10-17 years with multiple sclerosis.

Ten or more counts support this clonotype. The chain uses TRBV5-1 and TRBJ2-7; tentatively, D is TRBD2 (5 bases). CDR1 and CDR2 (germline): SGHRS, YFSETQ. The V gene lost 3 bases and the J gene lost 3 bases, with 10 bases spanning the gap. CDR3 size: 13 residues. As DNA, the CDR3 is TGCGCCAGCAGCTCGGGCGGAGGCTACGAGCAGTACTTC. It codes for CASSSGGGYEQYF.

The rearrangement uses TRBV6-6 and TRBJ2-7, with a weak D call TRBD1 (6 bases). This CDR3 region has 16 residues. The germline gives CDR1 MNHNY, CDR2 SVGAGI (reference sequence). Trimming removed 5 bases at V and 1 base at J, with 18 bases between. The CDR3 DNA follows: TGTGCCAGCAGTACCCCAAGGAAGGACAGATCCTACGAGCAGTACTTC. As protein: CASSTPRKDRSYEQYF.

The V gene is TRBV6-5, the J gene TRBJ2-1; D uncertain. The CDR3 spans 13 residues. The V gene's germline CDR1 is MNHEY and CDR2 SVGAGI. V was pared by 2 bases and J by 9 bases, with 11 bases between. CDR3 protein: CASSYGPSGEQFF. In nucleotides, the CDR3 is TGTGCCAGCAGTTACGGGCCCTCCGGTGAGCAGTTCTTC.

This clonotype was picked up a small number of times. The chain couples TRBV20-1 to TRBJ2-7; perhaps TRBD1 as D (6 bases). The CDR3 spans 15 residues. V was cut by 6 bases and J by 1 base, with 19 bases left in between. Germline V gene data show CDR1 as DFQATT and CDR2 as SNEGSKA (reference sequence). CDR3 sequence reads: CSASRDITISYEQYF. DNA of the CDR3: TGCAGTGCAAGCCGGGACATTACTATATCCTACGAGCAGTACTTC.

This rearrangement joins TRBV4-1 to TRBJ2-1; D is unclear. Per germline, CDR1 MGHRA and CDR2 YSYEKL. The CDR3 contains 12 residues. V lost 3 bases and J lost 7, with 7 bases in between. Here the CDR3 DNA reads TGCGCCAGCAGCCAGCCTGGAAATGAGCAGTTCTTC. Translating gives CASSQPGNEQFF.

The chain combines TRBV24-1 with TRBJ2-1; 10 bases are shared with TRBD2. The CDR3 contains 16 residues. V shed 4 bases, J shed 7 bases, and the junction held 9 bases outside the gene matches. CDR1 and CDR2 (germline): KGHDR, SFDVKD. CDR3 nucleotide sequence: TGTGCCACCAGTGACCCTACTAGCGGGATAAGGAATGAGCAGTTCTTC. It specifies CATSDPTSGIRNEQFF.

V gene TRBV7-3 combines with J gene TRBJ2-7; 10 bases map to TRBD2. The V and J ends lost 6 bases and 4 bases, in that order; junction bases with no gene match: 27. The germline CDR1 and CDR2 sequences are SGHTA and FQGTGA. The CDR3 has 21 amino acids. CDR3 nucleotides: TGTGCCAGCAGTCGACTACCCAGACTAGCGGGCTCATTCCGAGGGGGGTACGAGCAGTACTTC. Its protein product is CASSRLPRLAGSFRGGYEQYF.

The chain carries TRBV7-3 and TRBJ2-1, with D maybe TRBD1 (5 bases). This CDR3 contains 13 residues. V lost 2 bases and J lost 9, with 11 bases in between. The germline V gene has CDR1 SGHTA and CDR2 FQGTGA. The CDR3 region has the DNA TGTGCCAGCAGCTTAGCAGGGCTGAGTGAGCAGTTCTTC. It specifies CASSLAGLSEQFF.

There are a few counts of this clonotype. The chain recombines TRBV12-3 or TRBV12-4 with TRBJ1-2; TRBD1 might be the D (6 bases). This CDR3 has 15 amino acids. Trimming cost V 1 base and J 4 bases, with 13 bases left between them. Written as DNA, the CDR3 is TGTGCCAGCAGTTTAGGGTCAGAGGGGGGCTATGGCTACACCTTC. Protein: CASSLGSEGGYGYTF.

The chain carries TRBV28 and TRBJ2-7; TRBD1 might be the D (5 bases). CDR3 size: 16 residues. CDR1 and CDR2 (germline): MDHEN, SYDVKM. The V gene lost 3 bases and the J gene lost 4 bases, with 19 bases spanning the gap. This CDR3 reads CASSFNPTATTYEQYF. Written as DNA, the CDR3 is TGTGCCAGCAGTTTTAACCCGACAGCCACCACTTACGAGCAGTACTTC.

This clonotype was detected a few times. The gene calls are TRBV27 and TRBJ2-6; 10 nucleotides agree with TRBD1. The junction had 4 bases not matched to a gene; V was cut back by 2 bases and J by 0 bases. Germline assignment: CDR1 MNHEY and CDR2 SMNVEV (reference sequence). This CDR3 comprises 18 residues. The CDR3 nucleotides are TGTGCCAGCAGTTTAGGGGACAGGGGACCCTCTGGGGCCAACGTCCTGACTTTC. This sequence encodes CASSLGDRGPSGANVLTF. Full variable domain (remainder filled in from reference TRBV27 and TRBJ2-6): EAQVTQNPRYLITVTGKKLTVTCSQNMNHEYMSWYRQDPGLGLRQIYYSMNVEVTDKGDVPEGYKVSRKEKRNFPLILESPSPNQTSLYFCASSLGDRGPSGANVLTFGAGSRLTVL.

The rearrangement uses TRBV29-1 and TRBJ2-3, with 8 bases that match TRBD1. The J segment lost 3 bases and the V segment lost 4 bases, leaving 15 bases of the junction unmatched. From germline, CDR1 is SQVTM and CDR2 ANQGSEA. This CDR3 comprises 17 residues. DNA of the CDR3: TGCAGCGTTGCGCCCGGGCCGGGACAGGAGGGTACAGATACGCAGTATTTT. This sequence encodes CSVAPGPGQEGTDTQYF.

This clonotype was recorded a few times. The chain recombines TRBV7-2 with TRBJ2-1; D remains ambiguous. The CDR3 totals 13 residues. Between the trimmed V and J ends, which lost 4 bases and 9 bases, there was a span of 13 bases. Germline V gene sequence: CDR1 SGHTA, CDR2 FQGNSA. The CDR3 loop reads CASSSIPGTEQFF. The CDR3 DNA sequence: TGTGCCAGCAGCTCCATACCAGGCACTGAGCAGTTCTTC.

As for this clonotype: A junction boundary mismatches the germline segment, possibly from a read error. V is TRBV7-9 and J is TRBJ2-1, with 10 bases aligning to TRBD2. The CDR3 totals 17 residues. The germline gives CDR1 SEHNR, CDR2 FQNEAQ (reference sequence). CDR3 in amino acids: CASSSRTSGSSYNERFF. The CDR3 bases are TGTGCCAGCAGCTCCAGGACTAGCGGAAGCTCCTACAATGAGCGGTTCTTC.

The chain has TRBV28 and TRBJ1-1; 12 positions match TRBD1. V shed 8 bases and J 4 bases; nucleotides not matched to a gene: 11. CDR3 length: 16 residues. Germline CDR1 MDHEN, CDR2 SYDVKM. As DNA, the CDR3 is TGTGCCAGCTTAACCCCGGGACAGGGGGCGGTCACTGAAGCTTTCTTT. The encoded protein is CASLTPGQGAVTEAFF.

This clonotype has just a few counts. V gene TRBV7-2 combines with J gene TRBJ1-2, with D possibly being TRBD1 (6 bases). Per germline, CDR1 SGHTA and CDR2 FQGNSA. V shed 1 base and J shed 4 bases, with 16 bases lying between them. The CDR3 covers 16 residues. CDR3 in DNA: TGTGCCAGCAGCTTAGTAGCCCAGGGGCATATCTATGGCTACACCTTC. This codes for CASSLVAQGHIYGYTF.

On this clonotype: Because the CDR3 is missing its conserved closing phenylalanine or tryptophan, this is likely a read error. V gene TRBV11-2 combines with J gene TRBJ1-2; weak D call: TRBD1 (5 bases). Per the germline V gene, CDR1 is SGHAT and CDR2 is FQNNGV. Between the trimmed V and J ends, which lost 5 bases and 3 bases, there was a span of 16 bases. This CDR3 contains 15 residues. The CDR3 DNA sequence: TGTGCCAGCAGCGCAAGGGTCGAGGGACACTATGGCTACACCGTC. This gives the protein CASSARVEGHYGYTV.

This chain joins TRBV10-3 and TRBJ2-3, with TRBD2 identical over 15 bases. Losses at the gene ends were 9 bases for V and 6 bases for J; bases not matched to a gene: 1. Germline-derived CDR1 and CDR2 are ENHRY and SYGVKD. The CDR3 spans 13 residues. CDR3 sequence: CAIGLAGGDTQYF. The DNA of the CDR3 is TGTGCCATTGGACTAGCGGGGGGGGATACGCAGTATTTT.

The chain recombines TRBV11-2 with TRBJ1-1, with D uncertain. The CDR3 consists of 14 residues. Deletions cut 1 base from V and 2 bases from J, with 8 bases between. Germline CDR1 SGHAT, CDR2 FQNNGV. CDR3 in DNA: TGTGCCAGCAGCTTAGCGGCCATCAACACTGAAGCTTTCTTT. Residues: CASSLAAINTEAFF.

This chain joins TRBV20-1 and TRBJ2-7, with D perhaps TRBD1 or TRBD2 (5 bases each). The V and J ends lost 6 bases and 5 bases respectively, with 20 bases between them. The CDR3 has 14 amino acids. Germline lookup yields CDR1 DFQATT and CDR2 SNEGSKA (reference sequence). CDR3 in amino acids: CSALRDGARHEQYF. DNA of the CDR3: TGCAGTGCCCTCCGGGACGGCGCACGCCACGAGCAGTACTTC.

This sequence joins TRBV29-1 and TRBJ2-5; D not resolved. Looked up from germline, CDR1 is SQVTM and CDR2 is ANQGSEA. The germline V and J ends were trimmed by 7 bases and 4 bases, with 13 bases remaining between them. The length of the CDR3 is 12 residues. The chain's CDR3 is CSGRVGSETQYF. For the CDR3, the DNA is TGCAGCGGACGTGTAGGATCAGAGACCCAGTACTTC.

V is TRBV3-1 and J is TRBJ2-3, with D perhaps TRBD1 (6 bases). The V end lost 0 bases, the J end lost 3 bases, and 13 bases lay between the germline ends. The CDR3 runs to 16 residues. CDR1 and CDR2 (germline): LGHDT, YNNKEL (reference sequence). Written as DNA, the CDR3 is TGTGCCAGCAGCCAAGATCTACAGGGTGGAACAGATACGCAGTATTTT. It specifies CASSQDLQGGTDTQYF.

The chain joins TRBV28 to TRBJ1-2, with 9 nucleotides matching TRBD1. CDR3 length equals 13 residues. Per germline, CDR1 MDHEN and CDR2 SYDVKM. The V and J ends lost 6 bases and 8 bases, in that order; junction bases with no gene match: 7. CDR3 sequence: CASSERTGEGYTF. CDR3 nucleotides: TGTGCCAGCAGCGAGCGGACAGGGGAGGGCTACACCTTC.

This chain uses TRBV20-1 with TRBJ1-5; 7 bases fit TRBD1. Germline CDR1 is DFQATT and CDR2 is SNEGSKA (reference sequence). CDR3 size: 15 residues. The junction had 20 bases not matched to a gene; V was cut back by 6 bases and J by 12 bases. CDR3 loop: CSAKGGQNFPRVQHF. The DNA for the CDR3 is TGCAGTGCAAAGGGGGGACAGAACTTCCCCCGGGTCCAGCATTTT.

The chain links TRBV10-3 to TRBJ2-5; 8 bases fit TRBD1. The CDR3 runs 16 residues. Per germline, CDR1 ENHRY and CDR2 SYGVKD. The V and J ends lost 0 bases and 1 base, in that order; junction bases with no gene match: 4. The CDR3 sequence is CAISESTGVTQETQYF. CDR3 sequence (DNA): TGTGCCATCAGTGAGTCGACAGGGGTAACCCAAGAGACCCAGTACTTC.

In its sample, this clonotype was seen a few times. The J gene is TRBJ2-1, the V gene TRBV10-2, with D tentatively TRBD2 (5 bases). The CDR3 loop spans 17 amino acids. V dropped 6 bases and J dropped 3 bases, with 21 bases sitting between them. The germline V gene encodes CDR1 WSHSY and CDR2 SAAADI. This chain's CDR3 is CASSLRSEVLLYNEQFF. The CDR3 bases are TGCGCCAGCAGCCTTCGTAGCGAGGTTCTCCTCTACAATGAGCAGTTCTTC.

This clonotype turned up a few times. The chain couples TRBV6-1 to TRBJ2-7; a possible D gene is TRBD1 (5 bases). The V end was cut by 5 bases, the J end by 6 bases, with 20 bases between. The CDR3 has 15 amino acids. Germline-derived CDR1 and CDR2 are MNHNS and SASEGT. CDR3 region: CASSQLTASIAEQYF. As DNA, the CDR3 is TGTGCCAGCAGTCAGCTGACAGCCAGTATAGCCGAGCAGTACTTC.

The chain uses TRBV10-3 and TRBJ2-1, with a tentative D call TRBD2 (5 bases). The CDR3 totals 12 residues. The V and J ends lost 8 bases and 8 bases respectively, with 13 bases between them. CDR1 ENHRY and CDR2 SYGVKD come from the germline V gene. The CDR3 DNA reads TGTGCCATCGGGCTAGCAGACGATGAGCAGTTCTTC. The encoded protein is CAIGLADDEQFF.

This clonotype turned up a few times. The rearrangement links TRBV28 to TRBJ2-4, with a weak D call TRBD2 (7 bases). V was clipped by 6 bases and J by 8 bases, with 8 bases between them. CDR3 length: 11 amino acids. CDR1 is MDHEN and CDR2 is SYDVKM in the germline V gene. This CDR3 is CASRGGDIQYF. The CDR3 nucleotides are TGTGCCAGCAGAGGGGGGGACATTCAGTACTTC.

This clonotype was counted only a few times. The genes are TRBV4-2 and TRBJ2-1; tentatively, D is TRBD2 (6 bases). With the DNA end fitting TRBJ2-7 better, the J assignment may be wrong. Germline V lookup: CDR1 LGHNA, CDR2 YNFKEQ. This CDR3 spans 17 amino acids. CDR3 loop: CASSQDQGGISYNEQYF. The CDR3 nucleotides are TGTGCCAGCAGCCAAGATCAGGGCGGGATCTCCTACAATGAGCAGTACTTC.